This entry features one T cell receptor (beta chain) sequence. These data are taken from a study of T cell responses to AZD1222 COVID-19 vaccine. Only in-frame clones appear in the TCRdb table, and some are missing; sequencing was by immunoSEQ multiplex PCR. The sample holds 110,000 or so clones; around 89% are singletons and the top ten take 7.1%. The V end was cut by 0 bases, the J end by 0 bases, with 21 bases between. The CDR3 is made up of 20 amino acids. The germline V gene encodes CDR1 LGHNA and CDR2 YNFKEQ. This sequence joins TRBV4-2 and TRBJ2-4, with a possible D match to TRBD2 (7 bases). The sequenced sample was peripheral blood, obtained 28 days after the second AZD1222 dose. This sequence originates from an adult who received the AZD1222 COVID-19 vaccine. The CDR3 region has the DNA TGTGCCAGCAGCCAAGATCACGCGGGGGCGATGAACCTAGCCAAAAACATTCAGTACTTC. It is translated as CASSQDHAGAMNLAKNIQYF.